This T cell receptor (beta chain) was sequenced for a study of T cells in narcolepsy. Data came from immunoSEQ multiplex PCR; TCRdb stores just in-frame clones and leaves some out. The table shows under 35,000 clones, with around 87% occurring only once. V was trimmed by 7 bases and J by 1 base, leaving 20 bases between them. In germline, CDR1 is MNHEY, CDR2 SMNVEV (reference sequence). This CDR3 has 17 amino acids. J is TRBJ2-1 and V is TRBV27; the D is unclear. The clonotype comes from a human donor in good health. Sample: memory (CD45RA-) CD4+ T cells from blood. The CDR3 spells CASTSRADVVSYNEQFF. In DNA form, the CDR3 reads TGTGCCAGCACCTCCCGGGCCGACGTTGTGTCCTACAATGAGCAGTTCTTC.